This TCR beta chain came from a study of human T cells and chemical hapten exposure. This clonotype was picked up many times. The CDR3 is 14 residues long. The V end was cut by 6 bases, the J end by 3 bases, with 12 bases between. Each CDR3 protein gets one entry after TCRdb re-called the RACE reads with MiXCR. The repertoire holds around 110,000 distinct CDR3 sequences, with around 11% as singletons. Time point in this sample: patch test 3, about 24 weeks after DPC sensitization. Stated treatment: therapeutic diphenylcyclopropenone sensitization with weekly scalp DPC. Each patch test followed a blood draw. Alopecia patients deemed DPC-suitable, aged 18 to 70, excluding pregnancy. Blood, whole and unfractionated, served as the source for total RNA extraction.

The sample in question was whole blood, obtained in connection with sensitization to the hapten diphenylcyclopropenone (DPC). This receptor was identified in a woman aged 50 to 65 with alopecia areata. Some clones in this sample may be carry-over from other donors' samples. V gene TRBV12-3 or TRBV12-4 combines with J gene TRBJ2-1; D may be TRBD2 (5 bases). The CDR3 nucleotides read TGTGCCAGCAGCTTGCCTAGCAGCTACAATGAGCAGTTCTTC. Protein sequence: CASSLPSSYNEQFF.